This T cell receptor beta chain originates from a study of blood T cell repertoires in COVID-19. Clones were read by immunoSEQ multiplex PCR, and TCRdb kept only the in-frame ones, dropping some. The repertoire holds about 270,000 clones, with 85% to 90% as singletons. The receptor was derived from a woman younger than 45 with acute COVID-19. Sequencing input: PBMCs or T cells enriched from blood (not recorded which).

CDR3 sequence: CASSQERGGVTGELFF. CDR3 coding DNA: TGCGCCAGCAGCCAAGAACGTGGGGGGGTCACCGGGGAGCTGTTTTTT. The chain is built from TRBV4-3 and TRBJ2-2; TRBD2 agrees at 7 bases. After removal of 0 bases from V and 4 bases from J, the junction contained 5 bases not matched to a gene. Per the germline V gene, CDR1 is LGHNA and CDR2 is YSLEER. This CDR3 has 16 amino acids.